The clone carrying this T cell receptor beta chain was seen ten or more times. What it binds is unknown. This entry belongs to a study of T cells after posttransplantation cyclophosphamide. Study results and caveats: Recipient CMV seropositivity and CMV reactivation strongly tracked TRB clonality. Donor-recipient repertoire similarity was low at 1-2 months, rising over year one.

Peripheral blood was collected from the related graft donor on the marrow donation day. Clones were sequenced by immunoSEQ multiplex PCR, and TCRdb holds only the in-frame ones, with some missing. In total the sample includes approximately 35,000 clones, none of them seen once. This receptor was taken from a girl aged 10 to 17 in good health, CMV-negative, and a related stem cell transplant donor. Sample: PBMCs.

CDR3 residues: CAWSVLLTGPEKLFF. The CDR3 DNA reads as TGTGCCTGGAGTGTACTGTTGACAGGGCCGGAAAAACTGTTTTTT. V is TRBV30 and J is TRBJ1-4, with 7 bases lining up with TRBD1. The CDR3 length is 15 residues. V lost 0 bases and J lost 8; bases outside the gene matches: 9. Germline V gene sequence: CDR1 GTSNPN, CDR2 SVGIG (reference sequence).